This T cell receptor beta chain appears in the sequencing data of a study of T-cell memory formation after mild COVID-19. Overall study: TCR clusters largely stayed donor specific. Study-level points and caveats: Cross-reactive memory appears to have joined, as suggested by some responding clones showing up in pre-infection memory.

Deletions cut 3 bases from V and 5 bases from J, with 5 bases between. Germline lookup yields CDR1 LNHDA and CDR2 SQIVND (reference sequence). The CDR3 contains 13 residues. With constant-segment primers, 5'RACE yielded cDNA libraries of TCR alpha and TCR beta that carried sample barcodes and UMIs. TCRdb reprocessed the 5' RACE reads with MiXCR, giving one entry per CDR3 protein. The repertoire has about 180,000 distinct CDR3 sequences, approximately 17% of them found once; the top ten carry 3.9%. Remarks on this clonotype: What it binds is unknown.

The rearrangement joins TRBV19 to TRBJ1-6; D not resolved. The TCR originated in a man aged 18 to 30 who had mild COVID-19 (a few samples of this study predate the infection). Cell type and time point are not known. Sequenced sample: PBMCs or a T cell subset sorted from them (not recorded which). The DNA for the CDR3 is TGTGCCAGTAGTATCCAGAATAATTCACCCCTCCACTTT. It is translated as CASSIQNNSPLHF.